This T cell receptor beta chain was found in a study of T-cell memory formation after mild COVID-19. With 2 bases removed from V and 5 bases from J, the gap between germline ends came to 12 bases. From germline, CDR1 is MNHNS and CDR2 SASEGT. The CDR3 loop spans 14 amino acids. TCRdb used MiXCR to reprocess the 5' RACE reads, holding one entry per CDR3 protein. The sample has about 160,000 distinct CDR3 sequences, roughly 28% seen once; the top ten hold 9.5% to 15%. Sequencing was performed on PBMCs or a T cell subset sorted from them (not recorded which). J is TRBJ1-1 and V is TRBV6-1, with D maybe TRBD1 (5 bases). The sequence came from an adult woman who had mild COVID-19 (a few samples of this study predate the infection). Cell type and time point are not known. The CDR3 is CASSELGRVTEAFF. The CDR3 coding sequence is TGTGCCAGCAGTGAACTCGGCAGGGTGACTGAAGCTTTCTTT.